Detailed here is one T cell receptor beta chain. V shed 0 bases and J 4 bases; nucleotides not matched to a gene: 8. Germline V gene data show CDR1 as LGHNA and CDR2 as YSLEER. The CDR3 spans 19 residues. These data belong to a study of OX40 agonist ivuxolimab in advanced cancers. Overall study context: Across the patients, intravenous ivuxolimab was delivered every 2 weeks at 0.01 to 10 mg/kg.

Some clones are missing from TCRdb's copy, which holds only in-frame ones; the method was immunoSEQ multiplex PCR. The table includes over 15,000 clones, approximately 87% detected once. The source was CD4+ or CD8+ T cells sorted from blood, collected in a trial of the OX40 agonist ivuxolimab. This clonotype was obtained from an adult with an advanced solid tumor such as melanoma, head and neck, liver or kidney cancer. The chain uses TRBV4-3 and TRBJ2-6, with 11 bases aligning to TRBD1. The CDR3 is CASSQEVGQGVFGANVLTF. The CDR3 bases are TGCGCCAGCAGCCAAGAAGTGGGACAGGGGGTTTTCGGGGCCAACGTCCTGACTTTC.